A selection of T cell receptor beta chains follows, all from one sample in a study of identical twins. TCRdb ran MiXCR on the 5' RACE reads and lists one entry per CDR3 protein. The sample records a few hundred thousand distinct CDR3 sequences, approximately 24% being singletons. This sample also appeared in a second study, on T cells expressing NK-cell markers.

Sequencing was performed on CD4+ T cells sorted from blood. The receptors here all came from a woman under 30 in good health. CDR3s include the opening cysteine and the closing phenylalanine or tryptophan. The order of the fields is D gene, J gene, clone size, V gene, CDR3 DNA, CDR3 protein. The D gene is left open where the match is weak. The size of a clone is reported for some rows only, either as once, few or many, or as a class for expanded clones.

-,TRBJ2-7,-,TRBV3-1,TGTGCCAGCAGCCAAGTAGGACACGAGCAGTACTTC,CASSQVGHEQYF
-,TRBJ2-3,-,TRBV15,TGTGCCACCAGCAGAGATTACCACTTAGATACGCAGTATTTT,CATSRDYHLDTQYF
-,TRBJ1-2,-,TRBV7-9,TGTGCCAGCAGCTTGGTGGAGGGTCGTGGCTACACCTTC,CASSLVEGRGYTF
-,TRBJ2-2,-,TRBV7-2,TGTGCCAGCAGCTCGTTACTAGGGTCGAACACCGGGGAGCTGTTTTTT,CASSSLLGSNTGELFF
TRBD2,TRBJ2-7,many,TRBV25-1,TGTGCCAGCAGTGACACTAGCGGGAGAATCTACGAGCAGTACTTC,CASSDTSGRIYEQYF
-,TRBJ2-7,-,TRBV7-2,TGTGCCAGCAGCTTAGGCCGAAACGCTGGCGAGCAGTACTTC,CASSLGRNAGEQYF
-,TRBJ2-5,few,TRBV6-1,TGTGCCGGACGGACGAGTGCGAAGGAGACCCAGTACTTC,CAGRTSAKETQYF
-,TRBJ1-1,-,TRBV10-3,TGTGCCATCAGTCCCGGGGTCACTGAAGCTTTCTTT,CAISPGVTEAFF
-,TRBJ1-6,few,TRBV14,TGTGCCAGCAGCCATGGCCAGGGTCAGACGAATTCACCCCTCCACTTT,CASSHGQGQTNSPLHF
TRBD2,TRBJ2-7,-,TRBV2,TGTGCCAGCGGGACTAACTCCTACGAGCAGTACTTC,CASGTNSYEQYF
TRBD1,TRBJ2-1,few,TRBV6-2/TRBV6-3,TGTGCCAGCAAGCCCGGGACAGATTTCAGGAATGAGCAGTTCTTC,CASKPGTDFRNEQFF
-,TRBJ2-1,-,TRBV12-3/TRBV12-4,TGTGCCAGCAGAGTCCTGGACTACAATGAGCAGTTCTTC,CASRVLDYNEQFF
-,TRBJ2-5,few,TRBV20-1,TGCAGTGCTAGACATTTCGACCAGTACTTC,CSARHFDQYF
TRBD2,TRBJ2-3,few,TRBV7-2,TGTGCCAGCAGCTCTGTAGCGGGAGCAGATACGCAGTATTTT,CASSSVAGADTQYF
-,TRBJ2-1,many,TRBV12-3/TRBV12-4,TGTGCCAGCAGTTTACTACGTGAGCAGTTCTTC,CASSLLREQFF
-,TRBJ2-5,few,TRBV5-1,TGCGCCAGCAGATTACAGGGGGGGTCGGAGACCCAGTACTTC,CASRLQGGSETQYF
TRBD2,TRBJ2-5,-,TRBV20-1,TGCAGTGCTAGAGGGGATAGCGGGGTCCCAGAGACCCAGTACTTC,CSARGDSGVPETQYF
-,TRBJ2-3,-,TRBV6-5,TGTGCCAGCAGTTACTCCCCGACTCCAGATACGCAGTATTTT,CASSYSPTPDTQYF
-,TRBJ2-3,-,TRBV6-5,TGTGCCAGCAGTTACTCGGGGGGAGGTCCAGATACGCAGTATTTT,CASSYSGGGPDTQYF
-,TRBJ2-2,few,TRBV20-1,TGCAGTGCTAGAGACTCGGGGAAGCCAACCGGGGAGCTGTTTTTT,CSARDSGKPTGELFF
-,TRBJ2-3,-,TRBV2,TGTGCCGTCGGGAGCACAGATACGCAGTATTTT,CAVGSTDTQYF
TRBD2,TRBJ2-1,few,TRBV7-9,TGTGCCAGCAGCCGATCGGGACTAGCGGGGGGTGGGTTCTTC,CASSRSGLAGGGFF
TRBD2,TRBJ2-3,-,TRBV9,TGTGCCAGCAGGAAAGGACCGGGACTAGCGACTGCAGATACGCAGTATTTT,CASRKGPGLATADTQYF
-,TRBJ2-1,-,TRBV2,TGTGCCAGCAGTGACACGTTGACTGGTGAGCAGTTCTTC,CASSDTLTGEQFF